The subject of this entry is one TCR beta chain. Antigen unknown. Looked up from germline, CDR1 is SGHTA and CDR2 is FQGNSA. Trimming cost V 5 bases and J 5 bases, with 15 bases left between them. This CDR3 has 14 amino acids. Primed by a sample-barcoded 5' primer and a J-beta primer mix, a second PCR proceeded for about 6 to 12 cycles. A template-switch adaptor that had 12 random nucleotides put a tag on each cDNA molecule. In TCRdb, the 5' RACE reads were re-called with MiXCR into one record per CDR3 protein. The table includes hundreds of thousands of distinct CDR3 sequences, about 62% detected once. These data belong to a study of blood T cells in healthy people across ages. Study-level points and caveats: Measured against age, TCR beta diversity per million T cells decreased in a roughly linear manner. Fewer expanded clones and more diversity marked long-lived versus aged donors.

A minimum of 5.5 micrograms of total RNA was extracted per sample. The J gene is TRBJ2-5, the V gene TRBV7-2, with a tentative D call TRBD2 (6 bases). Sequencing used blood. The sequence came from a man aged 25-40 years in good health. CDR3 region: CASSAIGAGETQYF. CDR3 coding DNA: TGTGCCAGCAGCGCTATTGGGGCGGGGGAGACCCAGTACTTC.